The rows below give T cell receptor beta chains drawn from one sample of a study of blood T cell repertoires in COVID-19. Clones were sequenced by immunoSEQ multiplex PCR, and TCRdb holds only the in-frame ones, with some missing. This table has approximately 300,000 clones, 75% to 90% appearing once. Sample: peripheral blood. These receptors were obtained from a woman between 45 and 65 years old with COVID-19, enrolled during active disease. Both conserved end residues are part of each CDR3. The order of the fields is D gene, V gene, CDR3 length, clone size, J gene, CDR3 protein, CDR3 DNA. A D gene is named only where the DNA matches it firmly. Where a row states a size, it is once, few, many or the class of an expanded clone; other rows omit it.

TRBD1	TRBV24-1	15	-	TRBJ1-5	CATSDHRGTNQPQHF	TGTGCCACCAGTGATCACAGGGGAACCAATCAGCCCCAGCATTTT
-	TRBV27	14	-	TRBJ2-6	CASVGAGGANVLTF	TGTGCCAGCGTGGGGGCCGGTGGGGCCAACGTCCTGACTTTC
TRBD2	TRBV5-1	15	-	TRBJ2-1	CASSEGLARGYEQFF	TGCGCCAGCAGCGAGGGACTAGCGCGTGGGTATGAGCAGTTCTTC
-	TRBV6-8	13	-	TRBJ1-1	CASSLTGETEAFF	TGTGCCAGCAGCCTGACAGGAGAGACTGAAGCTTTCTTT
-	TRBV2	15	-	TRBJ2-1	CASSDFRGAYNEQFF	TGTGCCAGCAGTGACTTTAGAGGTGCCTACAATGAGCAGTTCTTC
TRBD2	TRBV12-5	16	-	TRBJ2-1	CASISGITASYNEQFF	TGTGCTAGCATTAGCGGGATCACCGCTTCCTACAATGAGCAGTTCTTC
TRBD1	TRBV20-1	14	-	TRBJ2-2	CSASRQGAVGELFF	TGCAGTGCTAGTCGACAGGGGGCCGTCGGGGAGCTGTTTTTT
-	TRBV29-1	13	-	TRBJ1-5	CSVATGLNQPQHF	TGCAGCGTGGCGACAGGTCTCAATCAGCCCCAGCATTTT
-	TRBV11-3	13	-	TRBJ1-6	CASSIVTGSPLHF	TGTGCCAGCAGCATAGTCACGGGGTCACCCCTCCACTTT
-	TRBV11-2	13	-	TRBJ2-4	CASSYGHKNIQYF	TGTGCCAGCAGCTACGGACACAAAAACATTCAGTACTTC
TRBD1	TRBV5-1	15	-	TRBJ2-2	CASSLRQGESGELFF	TGCGCCAGCAGCTTGAGGCAGGGGGAATCCGGGGAGCTGTTTTTT
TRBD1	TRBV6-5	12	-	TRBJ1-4	CAVGAGGEKLFF	TGTGCCGTGGGGGCAGGGGGTGAAAAACTGTTTTTT
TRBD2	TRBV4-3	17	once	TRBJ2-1	CASSQDNWVGEGGEQFF	TGCGCCAGCAGCCAAGATAATTGGGTGGGGGAGGGCGGTGAGCAGTTCTTC
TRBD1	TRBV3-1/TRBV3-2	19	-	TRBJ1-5	CASSQDAAGGRLGNQPQHF	TGTGCCAGCAGCCAAGACGCGGCAGGGGGCAGGTTGGGCAATCAGCCCCAGCATTTT
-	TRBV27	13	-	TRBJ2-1	CASSLEGGNEQFF	TGTGCCAGCAGCCTAGAAGGGGGCAATGAGCAGTTCTTC
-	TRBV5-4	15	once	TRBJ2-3	CASSLASGITDTQYF	TGTGCCAGCAGCTTGGCTTCAGGGATCACAGATACGCAGTATTTT
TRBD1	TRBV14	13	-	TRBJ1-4	CASSQGTVGKLFF	TGTGCCAGCAGCCAGGGGACAGTTGGAAAACTGTTTTTT
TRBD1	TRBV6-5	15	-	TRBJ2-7	CASSYLGQGALEQYF	TGTGCCAGCAGTTACCTAGGACAGGGGGCGCTTGAGCAGTACTTC
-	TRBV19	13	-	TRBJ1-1	CACCSGGGTEAFF	TGTGCCTGCTGTTCGGGCGGGGGGACTGAAGCTTTCTTT
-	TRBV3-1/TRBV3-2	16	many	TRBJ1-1	CASSQVGSGVATEAFF	TGTGCCAGCAGCCAAGTGGGTTCGGGAGTTGCCACTGAAGCTTTCTTT
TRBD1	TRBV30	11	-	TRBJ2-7	CAWRDRYEQYF	TGTGCCTGGAGGGACAGGTACGAGCAGTACTTC
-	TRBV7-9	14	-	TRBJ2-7	CASSLEPSSYEQYF	TGTGCCAGCAGCTTAGAGCCGTCCTCCTACGAGCAGTACTTC
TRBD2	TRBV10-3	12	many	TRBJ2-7	CAITAGGLEQYF	TGTGCCATCACCGCGGGAGGTCTCGAGCAGTACTTC
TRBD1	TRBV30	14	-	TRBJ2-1	CAWSVNRGLPEQFF	TGTGCCTGGAGTGTAAACAGGGGGCTCCCAGAGCAGTTCTTC
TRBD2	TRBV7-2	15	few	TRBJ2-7	CASSPASGSSYEQYF	TGTGCCAGCAGTCCCGCTAGCGGCTCCTCCTACGAGCAGTACTTC
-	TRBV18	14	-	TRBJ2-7	CASSPRTTTYEQYF	TGTGCCAGCTCACCCCGGACTACCACCTACGAGCAGTACTTC
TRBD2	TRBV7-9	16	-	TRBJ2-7	CASSLARAGGSYEQYF	TGTGCCAGCAGCTTAGCGAGGGCGGGAGGGTCCTACGAGCAGTACTTC
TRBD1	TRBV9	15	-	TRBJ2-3	CASSEGAFVTDTQYF	TGTGCCAGCAGCGAGGGGGCCTTCGTCACAGATACGCAGTATTTT
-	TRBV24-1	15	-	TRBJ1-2	CATSSKGGSNYGYTF	TGTGCCACCAGTTCAAAGGGGGGGTCCAACTATGGCTACACCTTC
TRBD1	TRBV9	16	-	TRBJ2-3	CASSVRPGTGTDTQYF	TGTGCCAGCAGCGTGAGGCCCGGGACAGGCACAGATACGCAGTATTTT
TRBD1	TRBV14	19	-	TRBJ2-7	CASSRGQGRTLRSSYEQYF	TGTGCCAGCAGCCGCGGACAGGGGCGAACTCTAAGGAGCTCCTACGAGCAGTACTTC
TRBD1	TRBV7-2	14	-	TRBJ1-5	CATGGDRVNQPQHF	TGTGCCACTGGAGGGGACAGGGTTAATCAGCCCCAGCATTTT
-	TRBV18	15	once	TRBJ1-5	CASSRAAGDNQPQHF	TGTGCCAGCTCAAGAGCCGCGGGGGACAATCAGCCCCAGCATTTT
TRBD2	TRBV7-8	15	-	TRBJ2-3	CASSTTSGGTDTQYF	TGTGCCAGCAGCACGACTAGCGGGGGCACAGATACGCAGTATTTT
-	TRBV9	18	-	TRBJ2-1	CASSVNPTGQESYNEQFF	TGTGCCAGCAGCGTAAATCCGACAGGCCAAGAGTCCTACAATGAGCAGTTCTTC
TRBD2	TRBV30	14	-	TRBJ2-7	CAWSGGGGPYEQYF	TGTGCCTGGAGTGGTGGCGGGGGACCCTACGAGCAGTACTTC
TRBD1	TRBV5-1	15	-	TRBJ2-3	CASSLDGTGIDTQYF	TGCGCCAGCAGCTTGGACGGGACAGGGATTGATACGCAGTATTTT
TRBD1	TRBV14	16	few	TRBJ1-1	CAYQWDRGMENTEAFF	TGTGCGTACCAGTGGGACAGAGGGATGGAGAACACTGAAGCTTTCTTT
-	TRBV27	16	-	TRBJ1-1	CASRLTTGYFYTEAFF	TGTGCCAGCAGGCTTACGACAGGTTACTTTTACACTGAAGCTTTCTTT
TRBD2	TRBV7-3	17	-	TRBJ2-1	CASSATSGLAGDNEQFF	TGTGCCAGCAGCGCAACTTCGGGCCTAGCGGGAGACAATGAGCAGTTCTTC
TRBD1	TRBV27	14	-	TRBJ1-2	CASSTTGQNYGYTF	TGTGCCAGCAGCACCACGGGACAGAACTATGGCTACACCTTC
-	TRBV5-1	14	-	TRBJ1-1	CASSLGQVNTEAFF	TGCGCCAGCAGCTTGGGACAGGTCAACACTGAAGCTTTCTTT
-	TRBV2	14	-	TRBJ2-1	CAPREGPSYNEQFF	TGTGCCCCCCGGGAAGGACCCTCCTACAATGAGCAGTTCTTC
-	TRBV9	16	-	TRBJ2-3	CASSVRDFLDADTQYF	TGTGCCAGCAGCGTAAGAGACTTCCTCGACGCAGATACGCAGTATTTT
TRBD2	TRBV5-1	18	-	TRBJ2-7	CASSHGTSGRGTYYEQYF	TGCGCCAGCAGCCACGGGACTAGCGGGCGTGGAACATACTACGAGCAGTACTTC
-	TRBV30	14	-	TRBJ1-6	CAWSVGEGNSPLHF	TGTGCCTGGAGTGTAGGGGAAGGGAATTCACCCCTCCACTTT
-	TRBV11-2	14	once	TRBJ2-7	CASSPERRSREQYF	TGTGCCAGCAGCCCCGAGAGACGTAGCCGCGAGCAGTACTTC
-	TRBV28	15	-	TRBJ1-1	CASIPRGGGNTEAFF	TGTGCCAGCATCCCTAGAGGCGGGGGGAACACTGAAGCTTTCTTT
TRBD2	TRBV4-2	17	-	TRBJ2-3	CASSQGRGLADTDTQYF	TGTGCCAGCAGCCAGGGCCGGGGACTAGCGGACACAGATACGCAGTATTTT
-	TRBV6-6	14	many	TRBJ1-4	CASSATLGEEKLFF	TGTGCCAGCAGCGCCACCCTTGGAGAGGAAAAACTGTTTTTT
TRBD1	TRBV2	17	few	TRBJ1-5	CASSEAPGRGYNQPQHF	TGTGCCAGCAGTGAAGCCCCCGGCAGGGGGTACAATCAGCCCCAGCATTTT
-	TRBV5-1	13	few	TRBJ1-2	CASSLSTNYGYTF	TGCGCCAGCAGCTTGTCAACTAACTATGGCTACACCTTC
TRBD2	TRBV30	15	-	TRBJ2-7	CAWRVTSGSSYEQYF	TGTGCCTGGAGGGTCACTAGCGGCAGCTCCTACGAGCAGTACTTC
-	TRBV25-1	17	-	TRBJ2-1	CASSRPGLGSRNNEQFF	TGTGCCAGCAGCCGGCCCGGACTGGGTTCGAGAAACAATGAGCAGTTCTTC
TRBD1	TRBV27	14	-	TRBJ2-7	CASSYKGAAYEQYF	TGTGCCAGCAGTTATAAGGGGGCGGCTTACGAGCAGTACTTC